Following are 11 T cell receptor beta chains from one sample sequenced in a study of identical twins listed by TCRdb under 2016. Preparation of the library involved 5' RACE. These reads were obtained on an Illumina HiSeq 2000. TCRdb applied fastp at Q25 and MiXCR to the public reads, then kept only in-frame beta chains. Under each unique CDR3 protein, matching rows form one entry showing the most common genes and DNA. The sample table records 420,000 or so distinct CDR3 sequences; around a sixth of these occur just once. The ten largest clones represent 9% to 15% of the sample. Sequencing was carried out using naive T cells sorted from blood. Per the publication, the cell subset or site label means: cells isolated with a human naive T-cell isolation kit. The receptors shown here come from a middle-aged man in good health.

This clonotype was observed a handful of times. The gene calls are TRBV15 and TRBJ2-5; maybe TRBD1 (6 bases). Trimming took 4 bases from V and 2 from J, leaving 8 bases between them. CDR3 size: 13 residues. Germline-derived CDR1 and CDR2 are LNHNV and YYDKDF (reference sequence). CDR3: CATSIGQQETQYF. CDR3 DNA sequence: TGTGCCACCAGCATCGGACAGCAAGAGACCCAGTACTTC.

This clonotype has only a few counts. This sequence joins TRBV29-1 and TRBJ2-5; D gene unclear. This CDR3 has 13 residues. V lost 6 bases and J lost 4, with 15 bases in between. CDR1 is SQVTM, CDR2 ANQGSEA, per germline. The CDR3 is CSVIRQRRETQYF. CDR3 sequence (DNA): TGCAGCGTCATCAGGCAGCGTAGAGAGACCCAGTACTTC.

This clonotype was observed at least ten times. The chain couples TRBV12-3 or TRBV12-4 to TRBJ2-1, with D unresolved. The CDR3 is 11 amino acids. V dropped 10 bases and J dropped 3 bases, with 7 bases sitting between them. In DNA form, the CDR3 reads TGTGCCACCAAGGTCTACAATGAGCAGTTCTTC. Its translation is CATKVYNEQFF.

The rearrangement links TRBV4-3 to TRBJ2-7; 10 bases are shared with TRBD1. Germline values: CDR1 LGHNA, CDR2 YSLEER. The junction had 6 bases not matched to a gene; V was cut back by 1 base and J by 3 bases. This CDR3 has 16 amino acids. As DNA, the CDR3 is TGCGCCAGCAGCCAAGTAGGGACAGGGGTTCTCTACGAGCAGTACTTC. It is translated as CASSQVGTGVLYEQYF.

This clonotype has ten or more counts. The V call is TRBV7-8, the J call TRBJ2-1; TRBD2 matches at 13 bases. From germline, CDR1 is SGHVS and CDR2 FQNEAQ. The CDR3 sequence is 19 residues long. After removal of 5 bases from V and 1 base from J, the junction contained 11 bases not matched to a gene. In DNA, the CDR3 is TGTGCCAGCAGCCAAGACTACAGGACTAGCGGGGGATCCTACAATGAGCAGTTCTTC. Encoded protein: CASSQDYRTSGGSYNEQFF.

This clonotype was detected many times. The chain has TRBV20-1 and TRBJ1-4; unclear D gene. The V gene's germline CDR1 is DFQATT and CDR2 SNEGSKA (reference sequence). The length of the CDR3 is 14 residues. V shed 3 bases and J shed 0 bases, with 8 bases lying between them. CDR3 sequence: CSASLGATNEKLFF. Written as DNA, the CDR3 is TGCAGTGCTAGTCTGGGTGCAACTAATGAAAAACTGTTTTTT.

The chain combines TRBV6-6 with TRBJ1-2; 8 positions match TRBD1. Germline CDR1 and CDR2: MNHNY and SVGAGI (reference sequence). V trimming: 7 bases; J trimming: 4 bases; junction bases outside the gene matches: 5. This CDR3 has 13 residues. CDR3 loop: CASTPGQVYGYTF. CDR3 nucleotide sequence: TGTGCCAGCACACCGGGACAGGTCTATGGCTACACCTTC.

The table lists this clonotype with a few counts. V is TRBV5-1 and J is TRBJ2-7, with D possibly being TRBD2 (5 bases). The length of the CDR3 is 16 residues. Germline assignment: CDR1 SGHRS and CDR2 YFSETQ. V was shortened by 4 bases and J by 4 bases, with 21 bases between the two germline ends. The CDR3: CASSPDSARVTYEQYF. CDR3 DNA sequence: TGCGCCAGCAGCCCGGACTCGGCCAGAGTCACATACGAGCAGTACTTC.

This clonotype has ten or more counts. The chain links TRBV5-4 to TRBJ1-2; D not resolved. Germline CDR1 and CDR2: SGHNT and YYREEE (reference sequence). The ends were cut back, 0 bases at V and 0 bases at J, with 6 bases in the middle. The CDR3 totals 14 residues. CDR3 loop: CASSLDGTNYGYTF. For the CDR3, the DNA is TGTGCCAGCAGCTTGGACGGAACTAACTATGGCTACACCTTC. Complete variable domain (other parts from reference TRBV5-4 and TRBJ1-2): ETGVTQSPTHLIKTRGQQVTLRCSSQSGHNTVSWYQQALGQGPQFIFQYYREEENGRGNFPPRFSGLQFPNYSSELNVNALELDDSALYLCASSLDGTNYGYTFGSGTRLTVV.

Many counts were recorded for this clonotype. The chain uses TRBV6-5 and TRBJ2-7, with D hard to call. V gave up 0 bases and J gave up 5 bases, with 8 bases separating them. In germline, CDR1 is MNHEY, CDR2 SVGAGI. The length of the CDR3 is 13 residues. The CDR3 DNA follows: TGTGCCAGCAGTTACTCTATCTTAAACGAGCAGTACTTC. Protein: CASSYSILNEQYF.

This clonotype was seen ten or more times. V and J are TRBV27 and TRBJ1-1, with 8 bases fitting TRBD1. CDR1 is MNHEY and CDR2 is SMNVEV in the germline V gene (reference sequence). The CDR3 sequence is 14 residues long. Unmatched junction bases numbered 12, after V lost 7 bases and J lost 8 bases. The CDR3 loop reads CASMRDRFLQEAFF. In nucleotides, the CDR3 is TGTGCCAGCATGCGGGACAGGTTCTTACAGGAAGCTTTCTTT.